The clone carrying this T cell receptor beta chain has ten or more counts. The data belong to a study of T-cell reconstitution after alpha-beta-depleted transplantation in children. V lost 7 bases, J lost 0 bases, and 7 bases lay in between. The germline CDR1 and CDR2 sequences are MNHNS and SASEGT. The CDR3 spans 13 residues. Unique molecular identifiers were built into the TCRbeta library. TCRdb used MiXCR to reprocess the PCR reads, holding one entry per CDR3 protein. The sample records over 550,000 distinct CDR3 sequences, about 11% being singletons. The clonotype was recovered from a human donor who donated a stem cell graft to a child with acute myeloid leukemia. The chain joins TRBV6-1 to TRBJ1-3; no clear D gene. Material: PBMCs from the stem cell graft donor, obtained from the stem cell graft. The CDR3 spells CASIPDSGNTIYF. The DNA for the CDR3 is TGTGCCAGCATCCCCGACTCTGGAAACACCATATATTTT.